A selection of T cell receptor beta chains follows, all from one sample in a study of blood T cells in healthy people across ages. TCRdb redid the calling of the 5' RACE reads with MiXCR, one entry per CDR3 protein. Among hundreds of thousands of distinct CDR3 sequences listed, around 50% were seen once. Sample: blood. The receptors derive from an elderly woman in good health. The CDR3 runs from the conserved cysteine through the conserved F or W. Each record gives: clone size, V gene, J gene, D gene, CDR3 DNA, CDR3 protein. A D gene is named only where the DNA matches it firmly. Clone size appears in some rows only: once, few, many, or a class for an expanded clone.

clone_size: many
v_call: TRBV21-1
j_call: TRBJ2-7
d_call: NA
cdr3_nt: TGTGCCAGCAGCAAAGGAAAGAGGCTAGCGGGGGAGAGCTCCTACGAGCAGTACTTC
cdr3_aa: CASSKGKRLAGESSYEQYF

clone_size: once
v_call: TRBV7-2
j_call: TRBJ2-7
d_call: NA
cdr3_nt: TGTGCCAGCAGCTTAGATCTCTCCTCGAGCAGCGAGCAGTACTTC
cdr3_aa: CASSLDLSSSSEQYF

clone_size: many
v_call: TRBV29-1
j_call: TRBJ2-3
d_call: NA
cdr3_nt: TGCAGCGTTGAGGGTGCAGATACGCAGTATTTT
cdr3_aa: CSVEGADTQYF

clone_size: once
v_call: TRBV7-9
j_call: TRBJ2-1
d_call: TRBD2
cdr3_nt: TGTGCCAGCAGCCCGGGACTAAACAATGAGCAGTTCTTC
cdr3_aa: CASSPGLNNEQFF

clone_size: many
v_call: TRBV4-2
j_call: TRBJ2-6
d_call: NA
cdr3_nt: TGTGCCAGCAGCCAAGACGGGTCTGGGGCCAACGTCCTGACTTTC
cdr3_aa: CASSQDGSGANVLTF

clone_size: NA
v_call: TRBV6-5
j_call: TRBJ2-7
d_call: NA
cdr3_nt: TGTGCCAGCAGTTCCCCTTTAACCCAGTACTTC
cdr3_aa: CASSSPLTQYF

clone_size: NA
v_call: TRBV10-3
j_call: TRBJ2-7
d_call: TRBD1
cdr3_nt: TGTGCCATCAGTCTGGACAGGTTGGGGACCTACGAGCAGTACTTC
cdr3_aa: CAISLDRLGTYEQYF

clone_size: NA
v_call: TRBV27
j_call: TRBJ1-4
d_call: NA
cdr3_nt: TGTGCCAGCAAGCCGGGATTGGCTAATGAAAAACTGTTTTTT
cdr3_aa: CASKPGLANEKLFF

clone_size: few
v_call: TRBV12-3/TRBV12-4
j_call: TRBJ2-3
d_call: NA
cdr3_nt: TGTGCCAGCAGTTGGGGCGGCACAGATACGCAGTATTTT
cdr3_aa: CASSWGGTDTQYF

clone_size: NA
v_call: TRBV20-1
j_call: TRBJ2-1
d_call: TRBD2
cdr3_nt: TGCAGTGCTAGAGGGACTAGCGGATTCTACAATGAGCAGTTCTTC
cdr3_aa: CSARGTSGFYNEQFF

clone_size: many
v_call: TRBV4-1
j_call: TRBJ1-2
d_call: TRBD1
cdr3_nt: TGCGCCAGCAGCCAAGATGTTGGACAGGGAGCTAACTATGGCTACACCTTC
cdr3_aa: CASSQDVGQGANYGYTF

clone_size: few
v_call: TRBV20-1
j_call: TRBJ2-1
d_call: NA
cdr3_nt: TGCAGTGCTAGAAGGGCGGGTATGAGTTACAATGAGCAGTTCTTC
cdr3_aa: CSARRAGMSYNEQFF